What follows is one T cell receptor (beta chain) and its context. Its antigen is not known. The data were taken from a study of T cell responses to AZD1222 COVID-19 vaccine. Trimming took off 4 bases at V and 2 bases at J, with 11 bases between the two ends. The germline V gene has CDR1 MNHEY and CDR2 SVGAGI. The CDR3 is 14 amino acids. Findings and limits, study-wide: The donor group comprised mostly white British people and more females; the analysis possibly underestimated clonal diversity.

The repertoire was sequenced with immunoSEQ multiplex PCR; TCRdb's copy has only in-frame clones and lacks some. The repertoire holds roughly 150,000 clones, with around nine tenths as singletons. The TCR originated in an adult in good health. The rearrangement joins TRBV6-5 to TRBJ1-1; D is unresolved. Sequenced here: peripheral blood, sampled on day 0 of AZD1222 vaccination. This chain's CDR3 is CASSSPSSNTEAFF. CDR3 bases: TGTGCCAGCAGTTCCCCCTCGAGTAACACTGAAGCTTTCTTT.